Listed below are T cell receptor beta chains from one sample, sequenced in a study of cytomegalovirus exposure and HLA in healthy donors. Some clones are missing from TCRdb's copy, which holds only in-frame ones; the method was immunoSEQ multiplex PCR. The sample lists about 150,000 clones, around a tenth occurring once. Input material: PBMCs. The receptors here all came from a man over 45 in good health and CMV-seronegative. Each CDR3 is given with its conserved first and last residue. A D gene is named only where the DNA matches it firmly. Part of the rows lack a size; the others show once, few, many or a class for expanded clones.

D gene: TRBD1; clone size: few; V gene: TRBV5-8; J gene: TRBJ2-7; CDR3 DNA: TGTGCCAGCAGCCCTTGGGACAGGGGGTACGAGCAGTACTTC; CDR3 protein: CASSPWDRGYEQYF
D gene: .; clone size: few; V gene: TRBV30; J gene: TRBJ2-7; CDR3 DNA: TGTGCCTGTAGAATCCGAGGGGAGCAGTACTTC; CDR3 protein: CACRIRGEQYF
D gene: .; clone size: few; V gene: TRBV6-1; J gene: TRBJ2-1; CDR3 DNA: TGTGCCAGCAGCCCCACGACAGGAGCTTACAATGAGCAGTTCTTC; CDR3 protein: CASSPTTGAYNEQFF
D gene: TRBD1; clone size: .; V gene: TRBV6-1; J gene: TRBJ2-1; CDR3 DNA: TGTGCCAGCAGGACCCAGGGGGCGTATAATGAGCAGTTCTTC; CDR3 protein: CASRTQGAYNEQFF
D gene: TRBD1; clone size: .; V gene: TRBV27; J gene: TRBJ1-2; CDR3 DNA: TGTGCCAGCAGCGGGACAGGGGGAAACTATGGCTACACCTTC; CDR3 protein: CASSGTGGNYGYTF
D gene: TRBD1; clone size: few; V gene: TRBV4-1; J gene: TRBJ1-4; CDR3 DNA: TGCGCCAGCAGCCAAGAAGGGTTGGGGAGCCAGGGGGGTGAAAAACTGTTTTTT; CDR3 protein: CASSQEGLGSQGGEKLFF
D gene: .; clone size: few; V gene: TRBV30; J gene: TRBJ1-1; CDR3 DNA: TGTGCCTGGAGTGTTCTCCAGGGGTTTGAAGCTTTCTTT; CDR3 protein: CAWSVLQGFEAFF
D gene: .; clone size: .; V gene: TRBV7-2; J gene: TRBJ2-1; CDR3 DNA: TGTGCCAGCAGCTTAAGGAGAGGGATAAATGAGCAGTTCTTC; CDR3 protein: CASSLRRGINEQFF
D gene: TRBD1; clone size: .; V gene: TRBV28; J gene: TRBJ1-5; CDR3 DNA: TGTGCCAGCAGACACAGGGGAAGTAGCAATCAGCCCCAGCATTTT; CDR3 protein: CASRHRGSSNQPQHF
D gene: .; clone size: .; V gene: TRBV5-1; J gene: TRBJ1-6; CDR3 DNA: TGCGCCAGCAGCTTGGCAGGGGTAGGCTCACCCCTCCACTTT; CDR3 protein: CASSLAGVGSPLHF
D gene: TRBD1; clone size: few; V gene: TRBV7-3; J gene: TRBJ2-3; CDR3 DNA: TGTGCCAGCAGCCGTGACAGAGGGACAGGAGATACGCAGTATTTT; CDR3 protein: CASSRDRGTGDTQYF
D gene: .; clone size: few; V gene: TRBV28; J gene: TRBJ2-3; CDR3 DNA: TGTGCCAGCAGTTTACGGTATTTT; CDR3 protein: CASSLRYF
D gene: TRBD1; clone size: few; V gene: TRBV9; J gene: TRBJ2-1; CDR3 DNA: TGTGCCAGCAGCGTAGGACCAGGGGGCGGCAATGAGCAGTTCTTC; CDR3 protein: CASSVGPGGGNEQFF
D gene: TRBD2; clone size: few; V gene: TRBV7-7; J gene: TRBJ2-5; CDR3 DNA: TGTGCCAGCAGCTTAGAAGTCGAGACTAGCGGGAGCCAGTACTTC; CDR3 protein: CASSLEVETSGSQYF
D gene: .; clone size: .; V gene: TRBV1; J gene: TRBJ2-1; CDR3 DNA: TGCACCAGCAGCCAAGGTAGGGGGGGCCACTACAATGAGCAGTTCTTC; CDR3 protein: CTSSQGRGGHYNEQFF
D gene: TRBD2; clone size: few; V gene: TRBV5-1; J gene: TRBJ2-7; CDR3 DNA: TGCGCCAGCAGCGGCGGACTAGCGTTGTACGAGCAGTACTTC; CDR3 protein: CASSGGLALYEQYF
D gene: .; clone size: few; V gene: TRBV7-9; J gene: TRBJ2-3; CDR3 DNA: TGTGCCAGCAGCTTAGAGGGGGTTAGCACAGATACGCAGTATTTT; CDR3 protein: CASSLEGVSTDTQYF
D gene: TRBD1; clone size: few; V gene: TRBV28; J gene: TRBJ2-7; CDR3 DNA: TGTGCCAGCAGACAAACGGGACAGTTCTACGAGCAGTACTTC; CDR3 protein: CASRQTGQFYEQYF
D gene: TRBD2; clone size: .; V gene: TRBV15; J gene: TRBJ2-7; CDR3 DNA: TGTGCCACCAGCAGCGGGAGGGCCACAGACGAGCAGTACTTC; CDR3 protein: CATSSGRATDEQYF
D gene: .; clone size: few; V gene: TRBV30; J gene: TRBJ1-3; CDR3 DNA: TGTGCCTGGAGTGGTCCTCTAACTGGAAACACCATATATTTT; CDR3 protein: CAWSGPLTGNTIYF
D gene: TRBD1; clone size: .; V gene: TRBV6-5; J gene: TRBJ2-1; CDR3 DNA: TGTGCCAGCAGTCGGGACAGGTACAATGAGCAGTTCTTC; CDR3 protein: CASSRDRYNEQFF
D gene: .; clone size: .; V gene: TRBV30; J gene: TRBJ1-6; CDR3 DNA: TGTGCCTGGAGTCAGGACAGCTCCTATAATTCACCCCTCCACTTT; CDR3 protein: CAWSQDSSYNSPLHF
D gene: TRBD1; clone size: many; V gene: TRBV2; J gene: TRBJ1-1; CDR3 DNA: TGTGCCAGCAGTCGGGACAGCAGTGCGGACACTGAAGCTTTCTTT; CDR3 protein: CASSRDSSADTEAFF
D gene: .; clone size: .; V gene: TRBV7-8; J gene: TRBJ2-7; CDR3 DNA: TGTGCCAGCAGCTTCGAAAGGGGTCGTAGCTCTGAGCAGTACTTC; CDR3 protein: CASSFERGRSSEQYF
D gene: TRBD1; clone size: few; V gene: TRBV5-1; J gene: TRBJ2-1; CDR3 DNA: TGCGCCAGCAGCTTGACGGGACAGAACAATGAGCAGTTCTTC; CDR3 protein: CASSLTGQNNEQFF
D gene: TRBD1; clone size: .; V gene: TRBV19; J gene: TRBJ1-5; CDR3 DNA: TGTGCCAGTACCAAACAGGGGGCGGGACAGCCCCAGCATTTT; CDR3 protein: CASTKQGAGQPQHF
D gene: .; clone size: .; V gene: TRBV6-5; J gene: TRBJ2-5; CDR3 DNA: TGTGCCAGCAAGGGTCGGGACTTACAAGAGACCCAGTACTTC; CDR3 protein: CASKGRDLQETQYF
D gene: TRBD1; clone size: .; V gene: TRBV11-2; J gene: TRBJ1-2; CDR3 DNA: TGTGCCAGCAGCTTAAGATTCGGGACAGCCCTAAGCATTAACTATGGCTACACCTTC; CDR3 protein: CASSLRFGTALSINYGYTF
D gene: .; clone size: few; V gene: TRBV19; J gene: TRBJ2-7; CDR3 DNA: TGTGCCAGTAGTATAGACCACGAGGGTTACGAGCAGTACTTC; CDR3 protein: CASSIDHEGYEQYF
D gene: .; clone size: few; V gene: TRBV29-1; J gene: TRBJ1-1; CDR3 DNA: TGCAGCGTTGGCAGCATTTCGGGGAACACTGAAGCTTTCTTT; CDR3 protein: CSVGSISGNTEAFF
D gene: .; clone size: .; V gene: TRBV27; J gene: TRBJ1-2; CDR3 DNA: TGTGCCAGCAGTCCACTCTCAGGGGCCCGTAGCTACTATGGCTACACCTTC; CDR3 protein: CASSPLSGARSYYGYTF